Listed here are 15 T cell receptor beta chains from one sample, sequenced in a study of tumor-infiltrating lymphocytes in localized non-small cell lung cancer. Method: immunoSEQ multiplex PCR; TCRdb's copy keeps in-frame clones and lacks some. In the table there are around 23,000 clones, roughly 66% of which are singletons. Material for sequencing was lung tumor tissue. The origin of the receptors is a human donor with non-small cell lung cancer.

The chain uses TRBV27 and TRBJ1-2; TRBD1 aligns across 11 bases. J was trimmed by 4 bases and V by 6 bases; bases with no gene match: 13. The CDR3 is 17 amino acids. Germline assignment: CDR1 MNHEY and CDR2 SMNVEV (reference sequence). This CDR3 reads CASRSSRGTGGSYGYTF. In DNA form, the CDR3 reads TGTGCCAGCAGGTCGAGTAGGGGGACAGGGGGATCCTATGGCTACACCTTC.

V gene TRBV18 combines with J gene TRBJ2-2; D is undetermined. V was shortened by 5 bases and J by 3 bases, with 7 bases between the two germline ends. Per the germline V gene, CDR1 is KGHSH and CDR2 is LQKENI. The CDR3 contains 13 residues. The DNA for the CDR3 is TGTGCCAGCTCAGATGCCTACACCGGGGAGCTGTTTTTT. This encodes CASSDAYTGELFF.

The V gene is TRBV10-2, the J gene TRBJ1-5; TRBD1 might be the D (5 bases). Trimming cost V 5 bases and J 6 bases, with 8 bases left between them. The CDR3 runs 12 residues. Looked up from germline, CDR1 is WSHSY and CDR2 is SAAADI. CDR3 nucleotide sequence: TGCGCCAGCAGTCTAGACAGTCAGCCCCAGCATTTT. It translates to CASSLDSQPQHF.

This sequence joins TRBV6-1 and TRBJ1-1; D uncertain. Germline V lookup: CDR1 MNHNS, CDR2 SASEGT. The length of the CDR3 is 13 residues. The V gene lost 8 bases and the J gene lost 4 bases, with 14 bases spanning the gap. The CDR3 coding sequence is TGTGCCAGCCGGTTACCACTCGGCACTGAAGCTTTCTTT. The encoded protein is CASRLPLGTEAFF.

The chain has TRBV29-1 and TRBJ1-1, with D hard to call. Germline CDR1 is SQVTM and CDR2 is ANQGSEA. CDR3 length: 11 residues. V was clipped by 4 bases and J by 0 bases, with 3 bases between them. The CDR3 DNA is TGCAGCGTTGTGATGAACACTGAAGCTTTCTTT. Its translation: CSVVMNTEAFF.

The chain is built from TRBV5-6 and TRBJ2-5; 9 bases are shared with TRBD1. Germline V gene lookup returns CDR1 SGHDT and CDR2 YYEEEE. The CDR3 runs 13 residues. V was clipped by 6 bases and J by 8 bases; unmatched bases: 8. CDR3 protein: CASTKTGGRTQYF. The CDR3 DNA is TGTGCCAGCACCAAGACAGGGGGTCGAACCCAGTACTTC. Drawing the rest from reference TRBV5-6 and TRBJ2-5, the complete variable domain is DAGVTQSPTHLIKTRGQQVTLRCSPKSGHDTVSWYQQALGQGPQFIFQYYEEEERQRGNFPDRFSGHQFPNYSSELNVNALLLGDSALYLCASTKTGGRTQYFGPGTRLLVL.

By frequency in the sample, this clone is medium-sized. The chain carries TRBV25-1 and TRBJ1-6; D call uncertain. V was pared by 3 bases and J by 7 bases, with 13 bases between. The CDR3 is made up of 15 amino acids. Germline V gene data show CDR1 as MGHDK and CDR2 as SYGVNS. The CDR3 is CASSEAKGWNSPLHF. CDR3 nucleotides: TGTGCCAGCAGTGAGGCTAAGGGATGGAATTCACCCCTCCACTTT. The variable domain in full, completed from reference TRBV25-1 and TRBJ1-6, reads EADIYQTPRYLVIGTGKKITLECSQTMGHDKMYWYQQDPGMELHLIHYSYGVNSTEKGDLSSESTVSRIRTEHFPLTLESARPSHTSQYLCASSEAKGWNSPLHFGNGTRLTVT.

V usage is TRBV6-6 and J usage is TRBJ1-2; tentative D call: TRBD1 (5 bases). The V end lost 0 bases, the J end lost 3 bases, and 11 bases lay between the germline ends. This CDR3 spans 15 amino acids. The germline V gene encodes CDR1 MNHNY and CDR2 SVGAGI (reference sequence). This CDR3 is CASSYSEATDYGYTF. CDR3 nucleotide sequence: TGTGCCAGCAGTTACTCGGAGGCGACAGACTATGGCTACACCTTC.

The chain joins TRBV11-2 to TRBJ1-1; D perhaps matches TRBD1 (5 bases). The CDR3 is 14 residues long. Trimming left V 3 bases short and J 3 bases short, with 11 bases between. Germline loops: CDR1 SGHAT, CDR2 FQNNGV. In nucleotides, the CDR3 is TGTGCCAGCAGCTTCGGGACGATATACACTGAAGCTTTCTTT. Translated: CASSFGTIYTEAFF.

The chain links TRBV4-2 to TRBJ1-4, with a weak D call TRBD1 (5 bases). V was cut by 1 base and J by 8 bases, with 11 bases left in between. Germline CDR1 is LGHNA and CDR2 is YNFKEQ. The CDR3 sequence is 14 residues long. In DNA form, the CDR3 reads TGTGCCAGCAGCCAAGTCGGGGGGGAGGAAAAACTGTTTTTT. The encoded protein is CASSQVGGEEKLFF.

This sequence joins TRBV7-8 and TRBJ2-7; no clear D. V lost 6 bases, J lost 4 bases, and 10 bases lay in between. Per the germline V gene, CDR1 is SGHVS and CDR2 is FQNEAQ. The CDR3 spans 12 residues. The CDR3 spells CASRSPQYEQYF. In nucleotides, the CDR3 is TGTGCCAGCAGGAGCCCTCAATACGAGCAGTACTTC. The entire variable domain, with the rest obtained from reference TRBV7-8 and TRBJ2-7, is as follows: GAGVSQSPRYKVAKRGQDVALRCDPISGHVSLFWYQQALGQGPEFLTYFQNEAQLDKSGLPSDRFFAERPEGSVSTLKIQRTQQEDSAVYLCASRSPQYEQYFGPGTRLTVT.

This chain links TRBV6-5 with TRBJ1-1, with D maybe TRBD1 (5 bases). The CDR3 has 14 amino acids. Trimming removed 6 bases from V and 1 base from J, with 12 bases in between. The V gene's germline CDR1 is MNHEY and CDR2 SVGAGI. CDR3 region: CASSQDTANTEAFF. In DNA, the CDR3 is TGTGCCAGCAGCCAGGACACCGCGAACACTGAAGCTTTCTTT.

This chain's CDR3 is CASRDSTNQPQHF. CDR3 in DNA: TGCGCCAGCAGGGACAGTACCAATCAGCCCCAGCATTTT. The chain has TRBV10-2 and TRBJ1-5; D is perhaps TRBD1 (6 bases). The V and J ends lost 6 bases and 3 bases respectively, with 9 bases between them. Germline lookup yields CDR1 WSHSY and CDR2 SAAADI. The CDR3 runs to 13 residues.

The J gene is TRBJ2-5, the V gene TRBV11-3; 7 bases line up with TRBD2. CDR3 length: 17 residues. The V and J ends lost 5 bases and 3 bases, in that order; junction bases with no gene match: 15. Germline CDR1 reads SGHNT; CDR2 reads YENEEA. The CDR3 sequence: CASSKRSMGGIKETQYF. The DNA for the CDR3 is TGTGCCAGCAGCAAGAGATCGATGGGGGGGATAAAAGAGACCCAGTACTTC.

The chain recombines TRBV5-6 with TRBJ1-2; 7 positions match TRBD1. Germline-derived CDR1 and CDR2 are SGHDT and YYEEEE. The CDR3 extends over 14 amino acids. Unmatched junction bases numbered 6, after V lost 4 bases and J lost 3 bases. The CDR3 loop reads CASSVGQSHYGYTF. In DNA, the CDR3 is TGTGCCAGCAGCGTGGGACAGAGCCACTATGGCTACACCTTC.